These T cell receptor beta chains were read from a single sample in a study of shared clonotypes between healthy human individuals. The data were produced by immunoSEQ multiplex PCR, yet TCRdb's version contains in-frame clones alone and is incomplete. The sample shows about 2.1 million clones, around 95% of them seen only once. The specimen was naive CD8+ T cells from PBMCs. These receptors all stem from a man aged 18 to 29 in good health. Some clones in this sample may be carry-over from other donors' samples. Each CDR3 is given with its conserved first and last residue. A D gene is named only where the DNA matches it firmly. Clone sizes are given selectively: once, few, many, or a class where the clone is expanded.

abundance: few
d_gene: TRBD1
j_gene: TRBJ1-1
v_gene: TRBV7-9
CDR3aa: CASSPPHRVQGANTEAFF
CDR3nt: TGTGCCAGCAGCCCACCGCATCGGGTTCAGGGGGCGAACACTGAAGCTTTCTTT

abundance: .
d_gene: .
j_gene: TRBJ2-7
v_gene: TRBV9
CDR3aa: CASSTQQGGNEQYF
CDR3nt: TGTGCCAGCAGCACCCAACAAGGAGGCAACGAGCAGTACTTC

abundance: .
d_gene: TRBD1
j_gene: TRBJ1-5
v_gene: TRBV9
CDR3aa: CASSETGGAQPQHF
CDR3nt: TGTGCCAGCAGCGAGACAGGGGGCGCCCAGCCCCAGCATTTT

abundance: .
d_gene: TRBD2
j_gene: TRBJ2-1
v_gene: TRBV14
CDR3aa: CASSPSGLAGFRGEQFF
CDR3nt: TGTGCCAGCAGCCCCTCAGGACTAGCGGGATTTAGGGGTGAGCAGTTCTTC

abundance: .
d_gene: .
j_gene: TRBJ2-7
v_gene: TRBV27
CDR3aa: CASSLSPTAEQYF
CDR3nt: TGTGCCAGCAGTTTATCCCCCACTGCCGAGCAGTACTTC

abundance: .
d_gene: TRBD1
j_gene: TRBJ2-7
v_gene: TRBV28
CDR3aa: CASSLPTTGGDEQYF
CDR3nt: TGTGCCAGCAGTCTACCAACGACAGGGGGGGACGAGCAGTACTTC

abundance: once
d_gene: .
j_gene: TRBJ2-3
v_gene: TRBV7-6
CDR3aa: CASSLALQDADTQYF
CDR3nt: TGTGCCAGCAGCTTAGCGCTACAGGATGCAGATACGCAGTATTTT

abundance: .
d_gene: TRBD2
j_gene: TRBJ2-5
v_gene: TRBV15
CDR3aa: CATSSGLAGGETQYF
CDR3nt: TGTGCCACCAGCAGCGGACTAGCGGGAGGAGAGACCCAGTACTTC

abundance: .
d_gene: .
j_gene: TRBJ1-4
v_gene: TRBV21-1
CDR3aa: CASSTGGSPFEKLFF
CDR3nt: TGTGCCAGCAGCACAGGAGGCAGCCCTTTTGAAAAACTGTTTTTT

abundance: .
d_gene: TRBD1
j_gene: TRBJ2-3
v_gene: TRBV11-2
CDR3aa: CASSPWDRETDTQYF
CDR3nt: TGTGCCAGCAGCCCATGGGACAGGGAGACAGATACGCAGTATTTT

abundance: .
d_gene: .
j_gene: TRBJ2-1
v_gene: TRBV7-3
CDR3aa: CASSFSGSHNEQFF
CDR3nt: TGTGCCAGCAGCTTTTCGGGGTCTCACAATGAGCAGTTCTTC

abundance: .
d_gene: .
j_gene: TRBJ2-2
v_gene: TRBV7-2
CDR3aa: CASSYGTVTGELFF
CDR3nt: TGTGCCAGCAGCTACGGAACGGTAACCGGGGAGCTGTTTTTT

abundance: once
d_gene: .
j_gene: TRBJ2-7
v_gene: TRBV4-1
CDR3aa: CASSQVGGYEQYF
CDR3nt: TGCGCCAGCAGCCAAGTTGGTGGCTACGAGCAGTACTTC

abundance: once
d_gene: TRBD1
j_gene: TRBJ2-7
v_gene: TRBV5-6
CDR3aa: CASSLGQGAWEQYF
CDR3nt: TGTGCCAGCAGCTTGGGACAGGGGGCCTGGGAGCAGTACTTC

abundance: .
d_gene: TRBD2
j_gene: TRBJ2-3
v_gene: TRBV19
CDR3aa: CASSTLGLAGGSTDTQYF
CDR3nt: TGTGCCAGTAGTACCCTTGGACTAGCGGGAGGTAGCACAGATACGCAGTATTTT

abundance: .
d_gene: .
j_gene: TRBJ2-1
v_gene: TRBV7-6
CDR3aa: CASSARRTSSSYNEQFF
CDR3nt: TGTGCCAGCAGCGCCCGACGGACTTCTAGCTCCTACAATGAGCAGTTCTTC

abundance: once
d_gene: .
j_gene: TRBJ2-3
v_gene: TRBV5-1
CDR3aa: CASSLFIGNTDTQYF
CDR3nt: TGCGCCAGCAGCCTCTTTATCGGGAACACAGATACGCAGTATTTT

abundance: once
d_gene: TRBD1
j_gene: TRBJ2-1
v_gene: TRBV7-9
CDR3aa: CATETGSYNEQFF
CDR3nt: TGTGCCACAGAGACAGGGTCTTACAATGAGCAGTTCTTC

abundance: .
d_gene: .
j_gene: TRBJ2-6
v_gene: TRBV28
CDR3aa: CGTSTPSGAGLLLPGANVLTF
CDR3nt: TGTGGGACCTCTACGCCTTCAGGGGCAGGGCTACTCCTTCCCGGGGCCAACGTCCTGACTTTC

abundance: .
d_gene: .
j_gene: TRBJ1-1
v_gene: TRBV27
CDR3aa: CASSPRKNTEAFF
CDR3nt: TGTGCCAGCAGTCCCCGGAAGAACACTGAAGCTTTCTTT

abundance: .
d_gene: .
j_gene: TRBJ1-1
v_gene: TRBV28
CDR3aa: CASSLALGQNTEAFF
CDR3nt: TGTGCCAGCAGTTTGGCCTTAGGACAGAACACTGAAGCTTTCTTT

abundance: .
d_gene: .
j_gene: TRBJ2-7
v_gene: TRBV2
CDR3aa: CASIDRNYEQYF
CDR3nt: TGTGCCAGCATTGACAGGAACTACGAGCAGTACTTC

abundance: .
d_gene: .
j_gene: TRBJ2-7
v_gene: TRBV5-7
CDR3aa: CASSLVPLWSSYEQYF
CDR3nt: TGTGCCAGCAGCTTAGTGCCGCTCTGGAGCTCCTACGAGCAGTACTTC

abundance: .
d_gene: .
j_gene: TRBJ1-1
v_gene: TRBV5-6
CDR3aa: CASSLWVTLNTEAFF
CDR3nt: TGTGCCAGCAGCTTATGGGTCACTTTGAACACTGAAGCTTTCTTT

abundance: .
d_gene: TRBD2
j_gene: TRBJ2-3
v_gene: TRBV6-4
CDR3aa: CASSRTSADTQYF
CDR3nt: TGTGCCAGCAGCAGGACTAGCGCAGATACGCAGTATTTT

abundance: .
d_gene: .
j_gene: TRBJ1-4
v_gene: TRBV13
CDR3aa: CASSLWGTNEKLFF
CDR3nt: TGTGCCAGCAGCTTATGGGGGACTAATGAAAAACTGTTTTTT

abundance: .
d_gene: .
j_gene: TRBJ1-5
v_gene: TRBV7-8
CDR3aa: CASSLGQGGQPQHF
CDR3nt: TGTGCCAGCAGCCTGGGTCAGGGTGGTCAGCCCCAGCATTTT

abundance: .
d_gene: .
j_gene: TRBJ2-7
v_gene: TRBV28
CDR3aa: CASSPGASGEQYF
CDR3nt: TGTGCCAGCAGCCCAGGGGCGTCGGGCGAGCAGTACTTC

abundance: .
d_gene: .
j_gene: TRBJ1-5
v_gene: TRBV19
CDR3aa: CASSISGNEGNQPQHF
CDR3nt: TGTGCCAGTAGTATCTCAGGGAACGAGGGCAATCAGCCCCAGCATTTT

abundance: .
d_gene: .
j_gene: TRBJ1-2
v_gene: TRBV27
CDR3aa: CASSSLGYRDGYTF
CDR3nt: TGTGCCAGCAGTTCCCTGGGTTACCGGGATGGCTACACCTTC

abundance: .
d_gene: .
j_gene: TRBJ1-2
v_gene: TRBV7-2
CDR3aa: CASSLLRASNYGYTF
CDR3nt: TGTGCCAGCAGCTTACTGCGGGCTTCTAACTATGGCTACACCTTC

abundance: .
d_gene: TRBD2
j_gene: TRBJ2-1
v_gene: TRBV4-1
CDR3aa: CASSQDQITGGYNEQFF
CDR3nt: TGCGCCAGCAGCCAAGATCAGATAACGGGAGGGTACAATGAGCAGTTCTTC

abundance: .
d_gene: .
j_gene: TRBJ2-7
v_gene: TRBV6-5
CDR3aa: CASSYAQSSYEQYF
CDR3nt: TGTGCCAGCAGTTACGCCCAGAGCTCCTACGAGCAGTACTTC

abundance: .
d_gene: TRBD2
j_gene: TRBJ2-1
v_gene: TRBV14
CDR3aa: CASSQLAGEVDEQFF
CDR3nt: TGTGCCAGCAGCCAGCTAGCGGGAGAGGTCGATGAGCAGTTCTTC

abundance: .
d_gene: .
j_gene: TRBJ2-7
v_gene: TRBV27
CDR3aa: CASSLATGRTYEQYF
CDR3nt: TGTGCCAGCAGTCTTGCGACAGGCCGAACCTACGAGCAGTACTTC

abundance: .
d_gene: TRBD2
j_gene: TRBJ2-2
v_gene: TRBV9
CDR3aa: CASSGGPGTSGRMGYTGELFF
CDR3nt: TGTGCCAGCAGCGGGGGACCGGGGACTAGCGGGAGGATGGGGTACACCGGGGAGCTGTTTTTT

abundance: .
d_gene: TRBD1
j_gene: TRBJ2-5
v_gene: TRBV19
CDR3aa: CASSTEGQGSPVLGETQYF
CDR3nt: TGTGCCAGTAGTACCGAGGGACAGGGGTCCCCTGTCTTGGGAGAGACCCAGTACTTC

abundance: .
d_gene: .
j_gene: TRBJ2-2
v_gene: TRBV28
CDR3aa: CASSFSLGQEGNTGELFF
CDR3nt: TGTGCCAGCAGTTTTAGCTTAGGGCAGGAAGGTAACACCGGGGAGCTGTTTTTT

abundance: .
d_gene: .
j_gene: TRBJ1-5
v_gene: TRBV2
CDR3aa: CASSVLEQGVPYSNQPQHF
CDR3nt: TGTGCCAGCAGTGTGTTGGAACAGGGAGTCCCCTATAGCAATCAGCCCCAGCATTTT

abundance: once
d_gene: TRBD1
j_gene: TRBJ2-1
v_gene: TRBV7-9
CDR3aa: CASRPSTGQTYNEQFF
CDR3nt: TGTGCCAGCAGGCCCTCCACGGGACAGACATACAATGAGCAGTTCTTC

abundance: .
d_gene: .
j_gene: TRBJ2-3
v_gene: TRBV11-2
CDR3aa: CASSKGGDTQYF
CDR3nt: TGTGCCAGCAGCAAGGGGGGGGATACGCAGTATTTT

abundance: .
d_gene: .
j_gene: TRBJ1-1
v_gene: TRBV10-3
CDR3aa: CAISENSRGGTEAFF
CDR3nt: TGTGCCATCAGTGAGAATAGTAGGGGGGGCACTGAAGCTTTCTTT

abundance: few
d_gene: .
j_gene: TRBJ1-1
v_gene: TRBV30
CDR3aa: CTSRRGLKAFF
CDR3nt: TGTACCTCGCGTCGGGGTCTGAAAGCTTTCTTT

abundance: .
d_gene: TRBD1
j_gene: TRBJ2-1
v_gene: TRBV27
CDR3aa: CASSLNRGVYLDEQFF
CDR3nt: TGTGCCAGCAGCCTAAACAGGGGGGTTTATTTGGATGAGCAGTTCTTC